This T cell receptor (beta chain) was documented in a study of early T cells in non-severe SARS-CoV-2 infection. Germline-derived CDR1 and CDR2 are SNHLY and FYNNEI. This CDR3 is 15 amino acids long. The library protocol tagged individual cDNA molecules with unique molecular identifiers. Each CDR3 protein gets one entry after TCRdb re-called the 5' RACE reads with MiXCR. Here the sample spans 65,000 to 90,000 distinct CDR3 sequences, approximately 13% being singletons. About this clonotype: One junction end disagrees with the germline gene, perhaps due to a read error.

The material sequenced was whole blood. The TCR sequence derives from an adult who was a healthcare worker with PCR-confirmed SARS-CoV-2 infection or an uninfected control (not recorded which). The rearrangement uses TRBV2 and TRBJ1-4; D is uncertain. In DNA, the CDR3 is TGTGCCAGCAGTGAAGCGCTTACAGAATCAGAAAAACTGCTTTTT. Residues: CASSEALTESEKLLF.